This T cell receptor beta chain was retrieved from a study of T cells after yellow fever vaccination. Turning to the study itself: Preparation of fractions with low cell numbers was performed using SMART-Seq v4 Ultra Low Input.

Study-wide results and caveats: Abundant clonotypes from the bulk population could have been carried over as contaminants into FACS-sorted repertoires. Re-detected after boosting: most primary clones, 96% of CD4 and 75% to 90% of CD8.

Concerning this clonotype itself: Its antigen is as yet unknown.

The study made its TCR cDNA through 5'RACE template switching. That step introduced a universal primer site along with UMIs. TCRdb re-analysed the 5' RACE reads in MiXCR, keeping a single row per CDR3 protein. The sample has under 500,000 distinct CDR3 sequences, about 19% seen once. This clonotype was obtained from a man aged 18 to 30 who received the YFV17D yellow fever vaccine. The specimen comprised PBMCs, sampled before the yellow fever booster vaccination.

DNA of the CDR3: TGTGCCAGCAGCTTAGCCGCCAGGCCCCGGGGGAATGAGCAGTTCTTC. Protein: CASSLAARPRGNEQFF. The chain uses TRBV7-2 and TRBJ2-1; TRBD2 is a possible D gene (6 bases). CDR1 is SGHTA, CDR2 FQGNSA, per germline. The CDR3 is made up of 16 amino acids. V lost 0 bases to trimming and J lost 7 bases, with 16 bases between them.